These T cell receptor beta chains were read from a single sample in a study of blood T cell repertoires in COVID-19. TCRdb's table, derived via immunoSEQ multiplex PCR, lists solely in-frame clones and lacks some. The sample yields about 240,000 clones, around 89% seen once. Sequenced material: PBMCs or T cells enriched from blood (not recorded which). The receptors were gathered from a woman in her thirties who had recovered from COVID-19. Both conserved end residues are part of each CDR3. A D gene is named only where the DNA matches it firmly. The size entry is marked missing in some rows and otherwise reads once, few, many or a size class.

v_call: TRBV28; d_call: TRBD1; clone_size: -; j_call: TRBJ1-2; cdr3_aa: CASSYRTGNYGYTF; cdr3_nt: TGTGCCAGCAGTTACCGGACAGGGAACTATGGCTACACCTTC
v_call: TRBV19; d_call: -; clone_size: -; j_call: TRBJ1-6; cdr3_aa: CASSLFGSTYNSPLHF; cdr3_nt: TGTGCCAGTAGTCTCTTCGGTTCAACCTATAATTCACCCCTCCACTTT
v_call: TRBV28; d_call: -; clone_size: -; j_call: TRBJ1-2; cdr3_aa: CASRTLPYGYTF; cdr3_nt: TGTGCCAGCAGAACCCTACCCTATGGCTACACCTTC
v_call: TRBV9; d_call: TRBD2; clone_size: -; j_call: TRBJ2-2; cdr3_aa: CASSVRIAGAIGELFF; cdr3_nt: TGTGCCAGCAGCGTAAGAATAGCGGGAGCAATCGGGGAGCTGTTTTTT
v_call: TRBV28; d_call: -; clone_size: -; j_call: TRBJ2-7; cdr3_aa: CASSPSLAAYEQYF; cdr3_nt: TGTGCCAGCAGCCCCAGCTTAGCGGCCTACGAGCAGTACTTC
v_call: TRBV6-2/TRBV6-3; d_call: -; clone_size: -; j_call: TRBJ2-7; cdr3_aa: CASSGYRYEQYF; cdr3_nt: TGTGCCAGCAGCGGCTACAGGTACGAGCAGTACTTC
v_call: TRBV14; d_call: TRBD2; clone_size: -; j_call: TRBJ2-1; cdr3_aa: CASSRVGGSEQFF; cdr3_nt: TGTGCCAGCAGCCGGGTGGGGGGGAGTGAGCAGTTCTTC
v_call: TRBV5-1; d_call: TRBD2; clone_size: few; j_call: TRBJ2-3; cdr3_aa: CASSWGLAGTTDTQYF; cdr3_nt: TGCGCCAGCAGCTGGGGACTAGCGGGGACCACAGATACGCAGTATTTT
v_call: TRBV28; d_call: TRBD1; clone_size: -; j_call: TRBJ1-1; cdr3_aa: CASRGQGATEAFF; cdr3_nt: TGTGCCAGTAGGGGACAGGGGGCCACTGAAGCTTTCTTT
v_call: TRBV5-4; d_call: -; clone_size: -; j_call: TRBJ1-4; cdr3_aa: CASSFSPGRRTGEKLFF; cdr3_nt: TGTGCCAGCAGCTTCTCCCCCGGCCGACGGACTGGTGAAAAACTGTTTTTT
v_call: TRBV28; d_call: TRBD1; clone_size: -; j_call: TRBJ1-2; cdr3_aa: CASSLLNRGHGYTF; cdr3_nt: TGTGCCAGCAGTCTACTAAACAGGGGGCATGGCTACACCTTC
v_call: TRBV5-1; d_call: -; clone_size: -; j_call: TRBJ1-2; cdr3_aa: CASSLQGLPGGYGYTF; cdr3_nt: TGCGCCAGCAGCTTGCAGGGGTTGCCAGGAGGCTATGGCTACACCTTC
v_call: TRBV7-9; d_call: -; clone_size: -; j_call: TRBJ1-6; cdr3_aa: CASSPRQLSYNSPLHF; cdr3_nt: TGTGCCAGCAGCCCTAGACAGCTCTCCTATAATTCACCCCTCCACTTT
v_call: TRBV27; d_call: TRBD1; clone_size: -; j_call: TRBJ1-2; cdr3_aa: CASSFPDRDPFYGYTF; cdr3_nt: TGTGCCAGCAGTTTCCCGGACAGGGACCCCTTCTATGGCTACACCTTC
v_call: TRBV30; d_call: -; clone_size: -; j_call: TRBJ1-5; cdr3_aa: CAWSAGVGQPQHF; cdr3_nt: TGTGCCTGGAGTGCGGGGGTCGGCCAGCCCCAGCATTTT
v_call: TRBV28; d_call: -; clone_size: -; j_call: TRBJ1-2; cdr3_aa: CASSLSLGYTF; cdr3_nt: TGTGCCAGCAGTTTATCTCTCGGCTACACCTTC
v_call: TRBV11-3; d_call: -; clone_size: -; j_call: TRBJ2-1; cdr3_aa: CASSLDSPGMKEQFF; cdr3_nt: TGTGCCAGCAGCTTAGATTCCCCCGGGATGAAGGAGCAGTTCTTC
v_call: TRBV29-1; d_call: TRBD1; clone_size: -; j_call: TRBJ1-1; cdr3_aa: CSITGGGTEAFF; cdr3_nt: TGCAGCATTACAGGGGGAGGCACTGAAGCTTTCTTT
v_call: TRBV30; d_call: -; clone_size: -; j_call: TRBJ1-3; cdr3_aa: CAWNTGNSGNTIYF; cdr3_nt: TGTGCCTGGAATACAGGAAACTCTGGAAACACCATATATTTT
v_call: TRBV9; d_call: -; clone_size: -; j_call: TRBJ2-6; cdr3_aa: CASSLQGSGANVLTF; cdr3_nt: TGTGCCAGCAGTCTCCAGGGGTCTGGGGCCAACGTCCTGACTTTC
v_call: TRBV6-2/TRBV6-3; d_call: TRBD1; clone_size: once; j_call: TRBJ2-7; cdr3_aa: CASSRSGTEYEQYF; cdr3_nt: TGTGCCAGCAGTCGATCCGGGACAGAGTACGAGCAGTACTTC
v_call: TRBV6-5; d_call: -; clone_size: -; j_call: TRBJ2-1; cdr3_aa: CASNLGLSAGDEQFF; cdr3_nt: TGTGCCAGCAACCTAGGCTTGAGCGCCGGGGATGAGCAGTTCTTC
v_call: TRBV7-4; d_call: -; clone_size: -; j_call: TRBJ2-7; cdr3_aa: CASSLVNRNVYEQYF; cdr3_nt: TGTGCCAGCAGCTTAGTTAATAGAAATGTCTACGAGCAGTACTTC
v_call: TRBV4-2; d_call: TRBD1; clone_size: -; j_call: TRBJ1-1; cdr3_aa: CASSPDRVENTEAFF; cdr3_nt: TGTGCCAGCAGCCCGGACAGGGTGGAGAACACTGAAGCTTTCTTT
v_call: TRBV18; d_call: TRBD1; clone_size: -; j_call: TRBJ2-2; cdr3_aa: CASSLTKGQGSGELFF; cdr3_nt: TGTGCCAGCTCACTAACCAAGGGACAGGGATCCGGGGAGCTGTTTTTT
v_call: TRBV27; d_call: TRBD1; clone_size: -; j_call: TRBJ1-5; cdr3_aa: CASRRDRGNNQPQHF; cdr3_nt: TGTGCCAGCAGAAGGGACAGGGGGAACAATCAGCCCCAGCATTTT
v_call: TRBV6-2/TRBV6-3; d_call: TRBD2; clone_size: once; j_call: TRBJ2-7; cdr3_aa: CASSYSGTSSYEQYF; cdr3_nt: TGTGCCAGCAGTTACTCCGGGACTAGCTCCTACGAGCAGTACTTC
v_call: TRBV6-5; d_call: TRBD1; clone_size: -; j_call: TRBJ2-5; cdr3_aa: CASRFGTGLETQYF; cdr3_nt: TGTGCCAGCAGGTTCGGGACAGGGCTAGAGACCCAGTACTTC
v_call: TRBV1; d_call: -; clone_size: -; j_call: TRBJ2-3; cdr3_aa: CARKREAADTQYF; cdr3_nt: TGCGCACGAAAGCGGGAGGCGGCGGATACGCAGTATTTT
v_call: TRBV15; d_call: TRBD2; clone_size: -; j_call: TRBJ2-1; cdr3_aa: CATSRDSGSSGRGSYNEQFF; cdr3_nt: TGTGCCACCAGCAGAGATAGCGGGAGTAGCGGGAGAGGTTCCTACAATGAGCAGTTCTTC
v_call: TRBV19; d_call: TRBD2; clone_size: -; j_call: TRBJ2-1; cdr3_aa: CASSMGTSGRVGHNEQFF; cdr3_nt: TGTGCCAGTAGTATGGGGACTAGCGGGAGGGTGGGGCATAATGAGCAGTTCTTC
v_call: TRBV6-5; d_call: TRBD1; clone_size: -; j_call: TRBJ1-4; cdr3_aa: CASSYPGQEKLFF; cdr3_nt: TGTGCCAGCAGTTACCCGGGACAGGAAAAACTGTTTTTT
v_call: TRBV2; d_call: -; clone_size: -; j_call: TRBJ1-1; cdr3_aa: CASSVKRDTEAFF; cdr3_nt: TGTGCCAGCAGCGTGAAGCGGGACACTGAAGCTTTCTTT
v_call: TRBV30; d_call: TRBD1; clone_size: -; j_call: TRBJ1-6; cdr3_aa: CAWKDGTGSPLHF; cdr3_nt: TGTGCCTGGAAGGACGGGACAGGTTCACCCCTCCACTTT
v_call: TRBV4-1; d_call: -; clone_size: once; j_call: TRBJ2-2; cdr3_aa: CASSQIVRENTGELFF; cdr3_nt: TGCGCCAGCAGCCAAATAGTCCGCGAAAACACCGGGGAGCTGTTTTTT
v_call: TRBV4-3; d_call: TRBD1; clone_size: -; j_call: TRBJ2-3; cdr3_aa: CASSQDLDRGEGDTQYF; cdr3_nt: TGCGCCAGCAGCCAAGATTTAGACAGGGGTGAGGGGGATACGCAGTATTTT
v_call: TRBV7-9; d_call: TRBD2; clone_size: -; j_call: TRBJ2-1; cdr3_aa: CASSSLAGRGYNEQFF; cdr3_nt: TGTGCCAGCAGCTCCTTAGCGGGGAGAGGGTACAATGAGCAGTTCTTC
v_call: TRBV5-1; d_call: TRBD1; clone_size: -; j_call: TRBJ2-5; cdr3_aa: CASSSTGVQETQYF; cdr3_nt: TGCGCCAGCAGCTCGACAGGGGTCCAAGAGACCCAGTACTTC
v_call: TRBV24-1; d_call: -; clone_size: -; j_call: TRBJ1-2; cdr3_aa: CATSDPFAGDYGYTF; cdr3_nt: TGTGCCACCAGTGATCCCTTCGCCGGGGACTATGGCTACACCTTC
v_call: TRBV29-1; d_call: TRBD1; clone_size: -; j_call: TRBJ2-2; cdr3_aa: CSARDRPTGELFF; cdr3_nt: TGCAGCGCCCGGGACAGACCCACCGGGGAGCTGTTTTTT
v_call: TRBV27; d_call: TRBD2; clone_size: -; j_call: TRBJ2-3; cdr3_aa: CASANPGLEEPDTQYF; cdr3_nt: TGTGCCAGCGCTAACCCGGGACTAGAGGAGCCAGATACGCAGTATTTT
v_call: TRBV4-3; d_call: TRBD2; clone_size: few; j_call: TRBJ2-1; cdr3_aa: CASSQREDYNEQFF; cdr3_nt: TGCGCCAGCAGCCAGCGGGAGGACTACAATGAGCAGTTCTTC
v_call: TRBV28; d_call: -; clone_size: -; j_call: TRBJ2-1; cdr3_aa: CASSPFGNEQFF; cdr3_nt: TGTGCCAGTTCACCCTTCGGGAATGAGCAGTTCTTC
v_call: TRBV4-1; d_call: -; clone_size: -; j_call: TRBJ2-7; cdr3_aa: CASSQALVSTYEQYF; cdr3_nt: TGCGCCAGCAGCCAAGCCCTAGTGTCGACCTACGAGCAGTACTTC
v_call: TRBV27; d_call: -; clone_size: -; j_call: TRBJ1-3; cdr3_aa: CASSLSRGGRNTIYF; cdr3_nt: TGTGCCAGCAGTTTATCGAGGGGGGGGCGAAACACCATATATTTT
v_call: TRBV4-1; d_call: TRBD1; clone_size: -; j_call: TRBJ2-7; cdr3_aa: CASSFHLPVRDSSYEQYF; cdr3_nt: TGCGCCAGCAGCTTCCACCTACCCGTCCGGGACAGCTCCTACGAGCAGTACTTC
v_call: TRBV15; d_call: TRBD1; clone_size: -; j_call: TRBJ1-2; cdr3_aa: CATRKKDRTGPYTQTF; cdr3_nt: TGTGCCACCAGAAAAAAAGACCGGACAGGGCCCTATACTCAGACCTTC
v_call: TRBV4-3; d_call: TRBD1; clone_size: -; j_call: TRBJ1-4; cdr3_aa: CASGGGTGIEKLFF; cdr3_nt: TGCGCCAGCGGAGGGGGGACAGGGATCGAAAAACTGTTTTTT
v_call: TRBV9; d_call: -; clone_size: -; j_call: TRBJ1-1; cdr3_aa: CASSTSRGGTEAFF; cdr3_nt: TGTGCCAGCAGCACTTCCCGAGGAGGCACTGAAGCTTTCTTT
v_call: TRBV19; d_call: TRBD2; clone_size: -; j_call: TRBJ2-4; cdr3_aa: CASSTSGSGGNIQYF; cdr3_nt: TGTGCCAGTAGTACTAGCGGGAGTGGAGGAAACATTCAGTACTTC
v_call: TRBV19; d_call: -; clone_size: few; j_call: TRBJ1-2; cdr3_aa: CASSRRAKDVYGYTF; cdr3_nt: TGTGCCAGTAGTAGGAGGGCGAAGGACGTATATGGCTACACCTTC
v_call: TRBV5-1; d_call: -; clone_size: -; j_call: TRBJ2-3; cdr3_aa: CASSLDPSQYTDTQYF; cdr3_nt: TGCGCCAGCAGCTTGGATCCCAGTCAGTACACAGATACGCAGTATTTT
v_call: TRBV6-5; d_call: -; clone_size: -; j_call: TRBJ2-7; cdr3_aa: CASLPRVSYEQYF; cdr3_nt: TGTGCCAGCTTACCGCGAGTTTCATACGAGCAGTACTTC
v_call: TRBV10-1; d_call: TRBD1; clone_size: many; j_call: TRBJ1-4; cdr3_aa: CASSTGVRTNEKLFF; cdr3_nt: TGCGCCAGCAGCACAGGGGTGCGTACTAATGAAAAACTGTTTTTT
v_call: TRBV10-3; d_call: -; clone_size: -; j_call: TRBJ2-7; cdr3_aa: CAISQGNEQYF; cdr3_nt: TGTGCCATCAGCCAGGGAAACGAGCAGTACTTC
v_call: TRBV5-6; d_call: TRBD1; clone_size: -; j_call: TRBJ1-1; cdr3_aa: CASSRGQGDTEAFF; cdr3_nt: TGTGCCAGCAGCAGGGGACAGGGGGACACTGAAGCTTTCTTT
v_call: TRBV7-8; d_call: TRBD1; clone_size: -; j_call: TRBJ1-5; cdr3_aa: CASSSGTGGSQPQHF; cdr3_nt: TGTGCCAGCAGTTCCGGGACAGGGGGGAGCCAGCCCCAGCATTTT
v_call: TRBV7-3; d_call: -; clone_size: few; j_call: TRBJ2-2; cdr3_aa: CASSPAGLQNTGELFF; cdr3_nt: TGTGCCAGCAGTCCCGCGGGACTTCAGAACACCGGGGAGCTGTTTTTT
v_call: TRBV11-3; d_call: -; clone_size: -; j_call: TRBJ2-2; cdr3_aa: CASRDTGGLNTGELFF; cdr3_nt: TGTGCCAGCCGGGACACAGGAGGTTTGAACACCGGGGAGCTGTTTTTT